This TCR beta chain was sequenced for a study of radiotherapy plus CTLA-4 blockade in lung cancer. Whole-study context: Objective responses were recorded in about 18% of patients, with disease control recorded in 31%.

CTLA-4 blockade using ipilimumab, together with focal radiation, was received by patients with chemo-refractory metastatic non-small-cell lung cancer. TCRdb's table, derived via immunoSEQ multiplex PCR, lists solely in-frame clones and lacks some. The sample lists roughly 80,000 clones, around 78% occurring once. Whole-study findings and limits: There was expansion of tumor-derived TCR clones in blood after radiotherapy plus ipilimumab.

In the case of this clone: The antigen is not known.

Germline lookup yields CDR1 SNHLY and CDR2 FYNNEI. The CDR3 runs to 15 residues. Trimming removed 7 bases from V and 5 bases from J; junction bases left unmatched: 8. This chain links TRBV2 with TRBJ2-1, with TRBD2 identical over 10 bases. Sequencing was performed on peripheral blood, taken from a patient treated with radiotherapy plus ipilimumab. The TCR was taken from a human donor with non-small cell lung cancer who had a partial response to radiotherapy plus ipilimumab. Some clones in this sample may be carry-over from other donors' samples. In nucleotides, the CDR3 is TGTGCCAGCATTCGAAGCGGGGGGGTCGACAATGAGCAGTTCTTC. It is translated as CASIRSGGVDNEQFF.